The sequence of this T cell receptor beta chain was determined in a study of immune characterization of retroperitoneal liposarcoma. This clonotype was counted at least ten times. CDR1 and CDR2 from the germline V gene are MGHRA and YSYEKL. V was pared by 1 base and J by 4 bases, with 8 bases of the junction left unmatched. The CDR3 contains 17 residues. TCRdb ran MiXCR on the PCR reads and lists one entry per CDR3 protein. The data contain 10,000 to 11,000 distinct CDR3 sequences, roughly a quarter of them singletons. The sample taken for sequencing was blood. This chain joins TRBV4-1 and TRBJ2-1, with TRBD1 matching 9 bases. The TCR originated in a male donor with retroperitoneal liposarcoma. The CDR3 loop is CASSQADRGYQYNEQFF. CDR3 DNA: TGCGCCAGCAGCCAAGCTGACAGGGGGTATCAGTACAATGAGCAGTTCTTC.